This T cell receptor (beta chain) was captured in a study of blood T cell repertoires in COVID-19 (dated by TCRdb to the early 2020s). Describing the broader study: Samples from collaborators originated in the United States, Italy and Spain and spanned both the acute and convalescent phases of COVID-19. A de-identified subject ID, COVID-19 status, age in years and sex were almost always included in the sample metadata. Where HLA class I and class II types were available, the types were taken from metadata supplied by the sample provider, not from assay-based typing. The prospective study material was composed of cDNA or gDNA derived from T cells, B-cell-depleted T cells, or PBMCs. Samples came from the ongoing ImmuneRACE study (first 160 participants) plus 1,254 subjects from 6 global collaborators. The dataset comprised deeply sampled blood TCRbeta repertoires from subjects exposed to, actively infected with, or recovered from COVID-19. The repertoires were made available in a free public database intended to serve as a resource for research on the immune response to SARS-CoV-2. General findings and caveats noted by the study authors: The quantity of clinical and demographic metadata differed by source and by participant and was supplied without curation.

One collaborating source in Seattle enrolled patients while the patients were actively infected and followed the patients over time throughout the course of disease. Whole blood was collected in K2EDTA tubes by collaborating institutions according to the institutions' own protocols. Collaborator samples were shipped for TCRbeta analysis as frozen whole blood, isolated PBMCs, or DNA extracted from either sample type. The immunoSEQ Assay, a bias-controlled multiplex PCR, was used to amplify TCRbeta CDR3 regions from genomic DNA. For the original study's pipeline: Within the assay, amplification of reference gene primers was used to estimate how many nucleated cells each sample contained. To quantify the absolute abundance of each unique TCRbeta CDR3 rearrangement, sequence reads were collapsed and filtered. For each sample, productive Simpson clonality was calculated as the square root of Simpson's diversity index over productive rearrangements. TCRdb took this table from immuneACCESS and kept in-frame rearrangements with V and J called. Such tables lack part of the clones; where checked against another copy, unresolved V genes explain under half of the gap, and the rest is unexplained. From that table come the V and J calls and clone size; the DNA was used to work out D and trimming. The sample table records around 470,000 clones; 89% of these occur just once. The ten largest account for about 1% of the sample.

This clone has only one observation. Its antigen remains unidentified. Base-call qualities are not available, and no considerably larger clone is one nucleotide away. CDR1 is given as LNHDA and CDR2 as SQIVND, both from the germline V gene (reference sequence). The CDR3 numbers 15 residues from cysteine through phenylalanine. Only the CDR3 portion is preserved as DNA: 45 bases, with reading frame beginning at the first base. V is clipped by 1 base and J by 3 bases, and the sequence between their germline boundaries is 12 bases long. The specimen sequenced was peripheral blood. The sequence came from a young man with COVID-19, enrolled during active disease. The chain is encoded by TRBV19 joined to TRBJ1-1; a weak D assignment points to TRBD1 (5 bases agree). The nucleotide sequence is TGTGCCAGTAGTATAGGGCGAGCAGGGTACACTGAAGCTTTCTTT. Translated, this is CASSIGRAGYTEAFF.